A selection of T cell receptor beta chains follows, all from one sample in a study of CD8+ T cells in alopecia areata. TCRdb keeps only in-frame clones here, not all; method: immunoSEQ multiplex PCR. The table includes hundreds of thousands of clones, 67% detected once. The sample in question was CD4+ T cells sorted from blood, obtained at week 0. These receptors all stem from a human donor with alopecia areata. Each CDR3 is given with its conserved first and last residue. A D gene is named only where the DNA matches it firmly. Size tells how often a clone was seen (once, few, many) or the class of an expanded clone, and some rows leave it out.

CDR3 length: 12; V gene: TRBV25-1; J gene: TRBJ1-2; D gene: NA; clone size: NA; CDR3 DNA: TGTGCCAGCGGAGGAGGCCTCTATGGCTACACCTTC; CDR3 protein: CASGGGLYGYTF
CDR3 length: 15; V gene: TRBV30; J gene: TRBJ1-5; D gene: NA; clone size: once; CDR3 DNA: TGTGCCTGGAGTGTACATGAGTTGGGCAATCAGCCCCAGCATTTT; CDR3 protein: CAWSVHELGNQPQHF
CDR3 length: 14; V gene: TRBV14; J gene: TRBJ1-1; D gene: NA; clone size: NA; CDR3 DNA: TGTGCCAGCAGCCACCAGGGACAGAACACTGAAGCTTTCTTT; CDR3 protein: CASSHQGQNTEAFF
CDR3 length: 13; V gene: TRBV5-6; J gene: TRBJ1-1; D gene: NA; clone size: NA; CDR3 DNA: TGTGCCAGCAGCGTGGCTGGTAGCACTGAAGCTTTCTTT; CDR3 protein: CASSVAGSTEAFF
CDR3 length: 17; V gene: TRBV2; J gene: TRBJ2-5; D gene: TRBD1; clone size: NA; CDR3 DNA: TGTGCCAGCAGCTTAACCCTTAGGACAGGGGGCATGGAGACCCAGTACTTC; CDR3 protein: CASSLTLRTGGMETQYF
CDR3 length: 12; V gene: TRBV6-5; J gene: TRBJ1-6; D gene: TRBD1; clone size: NA; CDR3 DNA: TGTGCCAGCAGACTACAGGGGACACCCCTCCACTTT; CDR3 protein: CASRLQGTPLHF
CDR3 length: 13; V gene: TRBV10-3; J gene: TRBJ2-2; D gene: NA; clone size: NA; CDR3 DNA: TGTGCCATCAGGAGGGACAACACCGGGGAGCTGTTTTTT; CDR3 protein: CAIRRDNTGELFF
CDR3 length: 12; V gene: TRBV7-9; J gene: TRBJ1-5; D gene: NA; clone size: NA; CDR3 DNA: TGTGCCAGCAGCTTATACGGTCGGTCCCAGCATTTT; CDR3 protein: CASSLYGRSQHF
CDR3 length: 13; V gene: TRBV29-1; J gene: TRBJ2-1; D gene: NA; clone size: NA; CDR3 DNA: TGCAGCCTTTCCTCCTGGGGGGACAATGAGCAGTTCTTC; CDR3 protein: CSLSSWGDNEQFF
CDR3 length: 14; V gene: TRBV7-2; J gene: TRBJ2-7; D gene: NA; clone size: NA; CDR3 DNA: TGTGCCAGCAGCTTGCGGGACACCACCTACGAGCAGTACTTC; CDR3 protein: CASSLRDTTYEQYF
CDR3 length: 13; V gene: TRBV6-4; J gene: TRBJ1-1; D gene: TRBD1; clone size: NA; CDR3 DNA: TGTGCCAGCAGTTTCGCAGGGGGCACTGAAGCTTTCTTT; CDR3 protein: CASSFAGGTEAFF
CDR3 length: 18; V gene: TRBV7-8; J gene: TRBJ2-6; D gene: NA; clone size: NA; CDR3 DNA: TGTGCCAGCAGCCACCGGGTCCCTGAGAACTCTGGGGCCAACGTCCTGACTTTC; CDR3 protein: CASSHRVPENSGANVLTF
CDR3 length: 15; V gene: TRBV6-6; J gene: TRBJ2-2; D gene: TRBD2; clone size: NA; CDR3 DNA: TGTGCCAGCAGTCCCCGGACTAGCGGGGCCGGGGAGCTGTTTTTT; CDR3 protein: CASSPRTSGAGELFF
CDR3 length: 15; V gene: TRBV29-1; J gene: TRBJ1-4; D gene: TRBD1; clone size: few; CDR3 DNA: TGCAGCGTCCGAAGAGGACAGGGGCTGAATGAAAAACTGTTTTTT; CDR3 protein: CSVRRGQGLNEKLFF
CDR3 length: 11; V gene: TRBV30; J gene: TRBJ2-3; D gene: NA; clone size: NA; CDR3 DNA: TGTGCCTGGAGTGTACCAGATACGCAGTATTTT; CDR3 protein: CAWSVPDTQYF
CDR3 length: 17; V gene: TRBV9; J gene: TRBJ2-5; D gene: TRBD2; clone size: NA; CDR3 DNA: TGTGCCACCCCTTCTCCACCGACTAGCGGGGGGAGGGAGACCCAGTACTTC; CDR3 protein: CATPSPPTSGGRETQYF
CDR3 length: 14; V gene: TRBV18; J gene: TRBJ2-7; D gene: TRBD2; clone size: NA; CDR3 DNA: TGTGCCAGCTCAGAGGGACTAGCGGACATAGAGCAGTACTTC; CDR3 protein: CASSEGLADIEQYF
CDR3 length: 15; V gene: TRBV7-9; J gene: TRBJ2-2; D gene: TRBD1; clone size: NA; CDR3 DNA: TGTGCCAGCAGCCCTTCCAGGGGGAGCACCGGGGAGCTGTTTTTT; CDR3 protein: CASSPSRGSTGELFF
CDR3 length: 14; V gene: TRBV29-1; J gene: TRBJ2-7; D gene: TRBD1; clone size: NA; CDR3 DNA: TGCAGCGTAACCGGGACAGGGGGCTTCTACGAGCAGTACTTC; CDR3 protein: CSVTGTGGFYEQYF
CDR3 length: 11; V gene: TRBV29-1; J gene: TRBJ1-3; D gene: NA; clone size: NA; CDR3 DNA: TGCAGCGTTGCCCAGGGAAACACCATATATTTT; CDR3 protein: CSVAQGNTIYF
CDR3 length: 14; V gene: TRBV6-4; J gene: TRBJ1-1; D gene: NA; clone size: NA; CDR3 DNA: TGTGCCAGCAGTCGGACGGTCATGAACACTGAAGCTTTCTTT; CDR3 protein: CASSRTVMNTEAFF
CDR3 length: 15; V gene: TRBV5-6; J gene: TRBJ1-2; D gene: NA; clone size: NA; CDR3 DNA: TGTGCCAGCAGCCCCCAGGGCGGAGGGAACTATGGCTACACCTTC; CDR3 protein: CASSPQGGGNYGYTF
CDR3 length: 16; V gene: TRBV25-1; J gene: TRBJ2-1; D gene: NA; clone size: once; CDR3 DNA: TGTGCCAGCAGTGATCCCCACCGGGTCGGCTACAATGAGCAGTTCTTC; CDR3 protein: CASSDPHRVGYNEQFF